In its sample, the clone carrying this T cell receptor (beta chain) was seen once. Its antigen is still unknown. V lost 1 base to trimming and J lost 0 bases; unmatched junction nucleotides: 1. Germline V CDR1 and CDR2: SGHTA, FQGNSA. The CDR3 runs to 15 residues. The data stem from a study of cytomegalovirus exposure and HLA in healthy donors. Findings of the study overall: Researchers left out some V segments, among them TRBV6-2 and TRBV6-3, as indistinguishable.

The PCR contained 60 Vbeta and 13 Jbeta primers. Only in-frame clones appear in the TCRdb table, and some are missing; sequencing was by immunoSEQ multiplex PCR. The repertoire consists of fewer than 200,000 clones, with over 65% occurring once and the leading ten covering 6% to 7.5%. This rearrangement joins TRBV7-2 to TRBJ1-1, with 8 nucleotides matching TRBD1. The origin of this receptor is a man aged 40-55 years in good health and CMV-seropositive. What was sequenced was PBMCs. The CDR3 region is CASSLGTGMNTEAFF. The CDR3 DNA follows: TGTGCCAGCAGCTTAGGGACAGGGATGAACACTGAAGCTTTCTTT.